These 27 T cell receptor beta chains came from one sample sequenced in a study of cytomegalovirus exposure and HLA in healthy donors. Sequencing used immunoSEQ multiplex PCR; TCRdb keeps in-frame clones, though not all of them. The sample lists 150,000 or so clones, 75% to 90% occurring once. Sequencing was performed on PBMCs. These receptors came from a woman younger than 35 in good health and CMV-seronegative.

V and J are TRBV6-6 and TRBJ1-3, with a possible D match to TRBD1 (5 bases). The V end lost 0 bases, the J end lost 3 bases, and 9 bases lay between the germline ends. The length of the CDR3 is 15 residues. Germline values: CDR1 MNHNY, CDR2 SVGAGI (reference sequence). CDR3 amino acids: CASSYSPGFGNTIYF. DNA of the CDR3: TGTGCCAGCAGTTACTCCCCAGGGTTTGGAAACACCATATATTTT.

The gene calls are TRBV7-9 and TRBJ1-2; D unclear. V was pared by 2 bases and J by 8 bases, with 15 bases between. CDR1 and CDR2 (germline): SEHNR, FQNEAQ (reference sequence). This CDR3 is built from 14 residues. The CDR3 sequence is CASSLYPPGAGYTF. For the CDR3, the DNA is TGTGCCAGCAGCTTATACCCGCCGGGAGCGGGCTACACCTTC.

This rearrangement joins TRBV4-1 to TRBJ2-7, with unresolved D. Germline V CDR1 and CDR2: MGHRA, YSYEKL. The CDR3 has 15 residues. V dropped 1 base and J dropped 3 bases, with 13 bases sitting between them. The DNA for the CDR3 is TGCGCCAGCAGCCAAGGAGTCACTGGTTACTACGAGCAGTACTTC. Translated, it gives CASSQGVTGYYEQYF.

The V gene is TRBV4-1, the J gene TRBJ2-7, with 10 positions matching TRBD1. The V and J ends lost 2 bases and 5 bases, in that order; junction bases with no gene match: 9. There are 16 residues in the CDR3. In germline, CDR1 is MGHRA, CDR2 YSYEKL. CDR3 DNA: TGCGCCAGCAGCCAATCCACCGGGACAGGGGATAACGAGCAGTACTTC. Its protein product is CASSQSTGTGDNEQYF.

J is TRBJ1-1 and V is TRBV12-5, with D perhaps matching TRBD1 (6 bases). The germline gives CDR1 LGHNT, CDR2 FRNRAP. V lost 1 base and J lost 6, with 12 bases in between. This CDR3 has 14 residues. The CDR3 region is CASGLGTGSPEAFF. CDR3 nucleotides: TGTGCTAGTGGTTTGGGTACAGGGAGCCCTGAAGCTTTCTTT. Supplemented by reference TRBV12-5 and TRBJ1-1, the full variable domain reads DARVTQTPRHKVTEMGQEVTMRCQPILGHNTVFWYRQTMMQGLELLAYFRNRAPLDDSGMPKDRFSAEMPDATLATLKIQPSEPRDSAVYFCASGLGTGSPEAFFGQGTRLTVV.

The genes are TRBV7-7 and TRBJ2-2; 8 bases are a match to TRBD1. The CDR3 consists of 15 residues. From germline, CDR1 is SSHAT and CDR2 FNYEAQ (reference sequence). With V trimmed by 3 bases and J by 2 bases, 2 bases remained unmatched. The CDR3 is CASSLDRVNTGELFF. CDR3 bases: TGTGCCAGCAGCTTGGACAGGGTAAACACCGGGGAGCTGTTTTTT. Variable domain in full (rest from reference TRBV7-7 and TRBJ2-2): GAGVSQSPRYKVTKRGQDVTLRCDPISSHATLYWYQQALGQGPEFLTYFNYEAQPDKSGLPSDRFSAERPEGSISTLTIQRTEQRDSAMYRCASSLDRVNTGELFFGEGSRLTVL.

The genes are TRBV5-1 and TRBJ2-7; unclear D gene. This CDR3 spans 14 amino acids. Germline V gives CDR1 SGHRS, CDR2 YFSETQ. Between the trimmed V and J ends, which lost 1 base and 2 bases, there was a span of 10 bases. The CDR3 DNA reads TGCGCCAGCAGCTTGAGAGGCTTACCCTACGAGCAGTACTTC. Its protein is CASSLRGLPYEQYF.

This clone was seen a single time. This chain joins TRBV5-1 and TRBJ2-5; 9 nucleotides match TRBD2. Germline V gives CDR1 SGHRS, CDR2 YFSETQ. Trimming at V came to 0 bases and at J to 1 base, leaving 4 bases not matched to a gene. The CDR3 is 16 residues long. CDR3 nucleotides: TGCGCCAGCAGCTTGGGGCTAGCGGGGCCCCAAGAGACCCAGTACTTC. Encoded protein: CASSLGLAGPQETQYF.

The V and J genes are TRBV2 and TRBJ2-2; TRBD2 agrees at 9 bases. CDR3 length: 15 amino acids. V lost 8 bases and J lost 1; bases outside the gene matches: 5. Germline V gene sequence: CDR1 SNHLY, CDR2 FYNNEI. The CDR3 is CASSLAGQNTGELFF. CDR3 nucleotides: TGTGCCAGCTCACTAGCGGGCCAGAACACCGGGGAGCTGTTTTTT.

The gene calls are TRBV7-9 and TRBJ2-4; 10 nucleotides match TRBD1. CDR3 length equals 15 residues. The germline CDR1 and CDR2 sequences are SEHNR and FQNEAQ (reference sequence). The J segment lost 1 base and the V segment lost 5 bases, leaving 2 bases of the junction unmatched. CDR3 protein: CASSRQGAAKNIQYF. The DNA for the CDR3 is TGTGCCAGCAGCCGACAGGGGGCGGCCAAAAACATTCAGTACTTC.

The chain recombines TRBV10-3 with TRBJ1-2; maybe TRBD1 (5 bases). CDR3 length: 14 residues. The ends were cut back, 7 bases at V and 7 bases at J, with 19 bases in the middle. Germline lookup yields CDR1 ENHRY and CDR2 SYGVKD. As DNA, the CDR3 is TGTGCCATCACGGACACTCAGGGTTTCGGTGGCTACACCTTC. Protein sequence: CAITDTQGFGGYTF.

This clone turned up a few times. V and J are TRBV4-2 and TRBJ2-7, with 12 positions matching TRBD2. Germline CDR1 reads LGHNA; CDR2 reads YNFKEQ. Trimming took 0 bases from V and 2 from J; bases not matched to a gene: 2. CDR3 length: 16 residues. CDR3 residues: CASSQEPSGGAYEQYF. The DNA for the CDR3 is TGTGCCAGCAGCCAAGAGCCTAGCGGGGGGGCCTACGAGCAGTACTTC.

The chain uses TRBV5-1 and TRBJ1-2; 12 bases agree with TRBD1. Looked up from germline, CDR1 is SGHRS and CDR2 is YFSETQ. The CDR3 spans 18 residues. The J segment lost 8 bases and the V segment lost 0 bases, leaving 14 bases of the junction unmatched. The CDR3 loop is CASSLVVGSGQGAGGYTF. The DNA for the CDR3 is TGCGCCAGCAGCTTGGTTGTTGGTTCGGGACAGGGGGCAGGCGGCTACACCTTC. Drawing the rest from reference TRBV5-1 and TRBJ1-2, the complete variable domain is KAGVTQTPRYLIKTRGQQVTLSCSPISGHRSVSWYQQTPGQGLQFLFEYFSETQRNKGNFPGRFSGRQFSNSRSEMNVSTLELGDSALYLCASSLVVGSGQGAGGYTFGSGTRLTVV.

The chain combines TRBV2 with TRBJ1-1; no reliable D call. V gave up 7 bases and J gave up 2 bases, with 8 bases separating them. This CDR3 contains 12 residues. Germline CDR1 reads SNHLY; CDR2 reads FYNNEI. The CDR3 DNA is TGTGCCAGCATCAGGCCTAACACTGAAGCTTTCTTT. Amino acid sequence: CASIRPNTEAFF.

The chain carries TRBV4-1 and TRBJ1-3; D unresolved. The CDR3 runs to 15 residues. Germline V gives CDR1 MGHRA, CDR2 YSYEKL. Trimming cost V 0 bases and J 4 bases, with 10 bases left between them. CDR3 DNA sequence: TGCGCCAGCAGCCAAGAATTGACTGGGGGAAACACCATATATTTT. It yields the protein CASSQELTGGNTIYF.

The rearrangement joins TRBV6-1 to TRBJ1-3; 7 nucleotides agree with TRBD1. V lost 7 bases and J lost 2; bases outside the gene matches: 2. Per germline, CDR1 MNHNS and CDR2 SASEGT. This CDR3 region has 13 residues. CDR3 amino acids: CASTGTAGNTIYF. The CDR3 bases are TGTGCCAGCACAGGGACAGCTGGAAACACCATATATTTT.

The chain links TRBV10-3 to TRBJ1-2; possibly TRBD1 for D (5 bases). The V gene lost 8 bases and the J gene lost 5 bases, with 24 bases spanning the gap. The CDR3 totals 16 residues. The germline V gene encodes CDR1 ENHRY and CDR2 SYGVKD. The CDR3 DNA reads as TGTGCCATCCGTGGGGCGGTGGGGCAGGCAATATATGGCTACACCTTC. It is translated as CAIRGAVGQAIYGYTF.

The CDR3 spells CASSLVSYTEAFF. The CDR3 DNA is TGTGCCAGCAGCTTAGTATCCTACACTGAAGCTTTCTTT. The chain is built from TRBV7-9 and TRBJ1-1; no firm D call. V was pared by 1 base and J by 3 bases, with 6 bases between. Looked up from germline, CDR1 is SEHNR and CDR2 is FQNEAQ (reference sequence). CDR3 length: 13 amino acids.

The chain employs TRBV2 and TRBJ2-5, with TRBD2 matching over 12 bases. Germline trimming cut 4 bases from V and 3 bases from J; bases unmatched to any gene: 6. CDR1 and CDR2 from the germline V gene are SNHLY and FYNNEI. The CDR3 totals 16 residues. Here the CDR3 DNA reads TGTGCCAGCAGTGGGACTAGCGGGGCGGCGGAAGAGACCCAGTACTTC. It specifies CASSGTSGAAEETQYF. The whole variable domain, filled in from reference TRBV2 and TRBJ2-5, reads EPEVTQTPSHQVTQMGQEVILRCVPISNHLYFYWYRQILGQKVEFLVSFYNNEISEKSEIFDDQFSVERPDGSNFTLKIRSTKLEDSAMYFCASSGTSGAAEETQYFGPGTRLLVL.

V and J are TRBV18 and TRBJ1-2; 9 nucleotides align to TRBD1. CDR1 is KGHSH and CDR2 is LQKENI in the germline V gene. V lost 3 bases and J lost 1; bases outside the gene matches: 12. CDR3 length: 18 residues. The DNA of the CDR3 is TGTGCCAGCTCACCCTCAACGGGACAGGGAGGCAGTAACTATGGCTACACCTTC. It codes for CASSPSTGQGGSNYGYTF.

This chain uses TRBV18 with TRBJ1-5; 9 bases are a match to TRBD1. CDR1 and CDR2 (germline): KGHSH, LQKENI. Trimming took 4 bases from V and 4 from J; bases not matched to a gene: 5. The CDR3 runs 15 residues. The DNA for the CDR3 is TGTGCCAGCTCACTCGCCGGGACAGGGAATCAGCCCCAGCATTTT. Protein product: CASSLAGTGNQPQHF.

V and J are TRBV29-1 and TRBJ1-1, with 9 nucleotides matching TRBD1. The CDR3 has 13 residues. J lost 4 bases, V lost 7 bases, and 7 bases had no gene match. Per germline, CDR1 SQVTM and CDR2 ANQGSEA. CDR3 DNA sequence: TGCAGCGACGTACAGGGGGCGCGCACTGAAGCTTTCTTT. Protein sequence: CSDVQGARTEAFF.

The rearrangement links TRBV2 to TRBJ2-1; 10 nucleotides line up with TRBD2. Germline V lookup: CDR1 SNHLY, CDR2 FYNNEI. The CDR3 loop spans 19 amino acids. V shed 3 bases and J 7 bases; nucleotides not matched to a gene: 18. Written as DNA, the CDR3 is TGTGCCAGCAGTGAGAAGCTAGCGGGGGTCCATTTGGGTGGAAATGAGCAGTTCTTC. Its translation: CASSEKLAGVHLGGNEQFF.

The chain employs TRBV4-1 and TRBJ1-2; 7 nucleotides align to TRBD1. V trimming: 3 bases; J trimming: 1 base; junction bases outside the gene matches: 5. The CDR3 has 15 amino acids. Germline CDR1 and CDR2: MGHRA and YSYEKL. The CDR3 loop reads CASSHPGTDNYGYTF. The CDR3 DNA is TGCGCCAGCAGCCATCCGGGGACAGATAACTATGGCTACACCTTC.

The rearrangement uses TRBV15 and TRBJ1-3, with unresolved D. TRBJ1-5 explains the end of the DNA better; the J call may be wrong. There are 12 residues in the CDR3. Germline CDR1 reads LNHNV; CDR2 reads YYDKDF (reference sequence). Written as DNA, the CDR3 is TGTGCCACCAGCAGGATCCGCGGAGGCCAGCATTTT. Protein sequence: CATSRIRGGQHF.

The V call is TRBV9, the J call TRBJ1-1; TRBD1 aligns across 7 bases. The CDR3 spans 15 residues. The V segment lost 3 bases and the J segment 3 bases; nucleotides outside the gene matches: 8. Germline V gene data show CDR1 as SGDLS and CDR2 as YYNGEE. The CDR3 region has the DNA TGTGCCAGCAGCGCGCGACAGGGTTCCTACACTGAAGCTTTCTTT. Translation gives CASSARQGSYTEAFF.

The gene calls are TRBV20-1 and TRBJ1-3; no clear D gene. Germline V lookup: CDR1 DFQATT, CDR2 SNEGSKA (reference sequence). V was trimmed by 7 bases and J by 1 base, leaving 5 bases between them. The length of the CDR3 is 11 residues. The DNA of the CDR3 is TGCAGTGTAAATTCTGGAAACACCATATATTTT. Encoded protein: CSVNSGNTIYF.